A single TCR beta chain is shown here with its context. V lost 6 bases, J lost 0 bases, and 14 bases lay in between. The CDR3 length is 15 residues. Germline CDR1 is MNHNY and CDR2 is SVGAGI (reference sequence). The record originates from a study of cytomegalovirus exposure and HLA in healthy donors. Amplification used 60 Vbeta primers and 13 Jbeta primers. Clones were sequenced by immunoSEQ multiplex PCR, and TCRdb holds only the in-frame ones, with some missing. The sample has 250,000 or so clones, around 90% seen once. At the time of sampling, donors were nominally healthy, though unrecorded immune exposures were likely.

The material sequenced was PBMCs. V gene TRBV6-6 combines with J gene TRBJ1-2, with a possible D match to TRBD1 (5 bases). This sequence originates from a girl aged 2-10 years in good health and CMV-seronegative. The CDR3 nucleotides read TGTGCCAGCAGCGAAACAGGAATAGCTAACTATGGCTACACCTTC. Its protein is CASSETGIANYGYTF.